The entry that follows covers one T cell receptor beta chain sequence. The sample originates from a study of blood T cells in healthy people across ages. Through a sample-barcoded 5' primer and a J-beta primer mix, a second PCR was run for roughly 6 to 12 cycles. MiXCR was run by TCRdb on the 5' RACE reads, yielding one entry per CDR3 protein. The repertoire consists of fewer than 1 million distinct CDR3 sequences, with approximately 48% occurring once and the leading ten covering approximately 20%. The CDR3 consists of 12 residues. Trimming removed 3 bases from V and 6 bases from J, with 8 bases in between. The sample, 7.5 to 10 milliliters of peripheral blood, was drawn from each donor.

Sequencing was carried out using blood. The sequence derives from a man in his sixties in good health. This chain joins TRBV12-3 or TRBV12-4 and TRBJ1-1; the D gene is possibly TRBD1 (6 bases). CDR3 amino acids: CASSLGGPEAFF. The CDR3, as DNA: TGTGCCAGCAGTTTGGGGGGCCCTGAAGCTTTCTTT.